This T cell receptor (beta chain) was captured in a study of cytomegalovirus exposure and HLA in healthy donors. It was with 60 Vbeta and 13 Jbeta primers that the PCR ran. Sequencing was performed with immunoSEQ multiplex PCR; in TCRdb, only in-frame clones are kept and a portion is missing. Of more than 95,000 clones in the sample, 60% to 85% were seen once. Per the germline V gene, CDR1 is WSHSY and CDR2 is SAAADI. This CDR3 is built from 15 residues. The trim removed 6 bases at V and 8 bases at J, leaving 7 bases unmatched. Sequenced: PBMCs. This sequence was found in a young woman in good health and CMV-seropositive. The rearrangement uses TRBV10-2 and TRBJ2-1, with 13 bases that match TRBD2. CDR3 amino acids: CASRRTSGRWDEQFF. CDR3 nucleotide sequence: TGCGCCAGCAGACGGACTAGCGGGAGATGGGATGAGCAGTTCTTC.